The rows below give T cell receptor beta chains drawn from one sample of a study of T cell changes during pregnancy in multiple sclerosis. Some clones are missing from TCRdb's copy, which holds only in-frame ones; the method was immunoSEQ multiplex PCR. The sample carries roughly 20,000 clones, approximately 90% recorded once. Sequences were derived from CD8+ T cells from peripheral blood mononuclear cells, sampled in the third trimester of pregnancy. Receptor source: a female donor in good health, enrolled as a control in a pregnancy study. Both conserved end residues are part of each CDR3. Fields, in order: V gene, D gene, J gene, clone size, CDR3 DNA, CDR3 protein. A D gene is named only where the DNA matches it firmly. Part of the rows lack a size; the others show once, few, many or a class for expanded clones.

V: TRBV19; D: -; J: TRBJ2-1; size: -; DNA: TGTGCCAGTAGTATAATCGGCGGTAGCTCCTACAATGAGCAGTTCTTC; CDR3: CASSIIGGSSYNEQFF
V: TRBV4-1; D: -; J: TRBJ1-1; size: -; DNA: TGCGCCAGCAGCCAAGATGCATTCGGCACTGAAGCTTTCTTT; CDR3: CASSQDAFGTEAFF
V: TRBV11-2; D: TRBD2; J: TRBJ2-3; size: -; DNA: TGTGCCAGCAGCGCAACTAGCGGGAGCACAGATACGCAGTATTTT; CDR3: CASSATSGSTDTQYF
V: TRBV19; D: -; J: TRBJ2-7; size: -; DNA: TGTGCCAGTAGACAGGCCTTCTTGGACGAGCAGTACTTC; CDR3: CASRQAFLDEQYF
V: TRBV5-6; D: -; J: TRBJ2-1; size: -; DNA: TGTGCCAGCAGCTTGCTTAGCCGGAAGGCCTACTACCTCTTC; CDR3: CASSLLSRKAYYLF
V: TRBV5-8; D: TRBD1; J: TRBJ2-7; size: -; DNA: TGTGCCAGCAGCGTTAGGGGACAGAGGGGACCCGAGCAGTACTTC; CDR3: CASSVRGQRGPEQYF
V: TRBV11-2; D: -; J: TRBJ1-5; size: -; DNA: TGTGCCAGCAGCCCTGAGGTAGCAAGCAATCAGCCCCAGCATTTT; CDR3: CASSPEVASNQPQHF
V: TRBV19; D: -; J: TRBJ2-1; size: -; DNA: TGTGCCAGTAACAGCGGCACCTACAATGAGCAGTTCTTC; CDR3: CASNSGTYNEQFF
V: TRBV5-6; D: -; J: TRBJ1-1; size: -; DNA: TGTGCCAGCAGCTGGGGAGGGGGGCTGGCTTTCTTT; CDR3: CASSWGGGLAFF
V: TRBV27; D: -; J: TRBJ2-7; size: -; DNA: TGTGCCAGCAGTTTCGGGGGGACAACCTACGAGCAGTACTTC; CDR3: CASSFGGTTYEQYF
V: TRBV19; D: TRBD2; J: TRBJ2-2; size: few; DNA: TGTGCCGCCCAGACTAGCGGGACCGGGGAGCTGTTTTTT; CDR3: CAAQTSGTGELFF
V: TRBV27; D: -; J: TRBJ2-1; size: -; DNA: TGTGCCAGCAGTTTATCGTGGCTAGTCCCCTACAATGAGCAGTTCTTC; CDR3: CASSLSWLVPYNEQFF
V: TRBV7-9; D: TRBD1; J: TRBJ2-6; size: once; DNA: TGTGCCAGCAGCCGGACAGGGTATGGGGCCAACGTCTTGACTTTC; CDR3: CASSRTGYGANVLTF
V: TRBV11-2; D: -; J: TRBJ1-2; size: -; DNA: TGTGCCAGCAGCTTAGCTTACCGGAGAAACTATGGCTACACCTTC; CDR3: CASSLAYRRNYGYTF
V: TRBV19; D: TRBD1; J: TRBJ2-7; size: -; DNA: TGTGCCAGTAGTATAGGCGGACAGGGCTACGAGCAGTACTTC; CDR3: CASSIGGQGYEQYF
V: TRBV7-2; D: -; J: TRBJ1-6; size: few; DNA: TGTGCCAGCAGCTTCGGGGAGGGTGGATCACCCCTCCACTTT; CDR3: CASSFGEGGSPLHF
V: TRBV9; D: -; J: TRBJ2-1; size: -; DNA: TGTGCCAGCAGCGTGGTGGCGGGCTCCAATGAGCAGTTCTTC; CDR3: CASSVVAGSNEQFF
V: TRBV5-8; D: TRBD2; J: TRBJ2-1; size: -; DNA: TGTGCCAGCAGCTTTGGACTAGCGGGGGGCGATGAGCAGTTCTTC; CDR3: CASSFGLAGGDEQFF
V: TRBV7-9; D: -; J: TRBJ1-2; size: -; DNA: TGTGCCAGCAGCTTAGGGGCCACAGTATCCACCTTC; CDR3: CASSLGATVSTF
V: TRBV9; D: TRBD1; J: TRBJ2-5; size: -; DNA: TGTGCCAGCAGCGCCCGGGACAGGGGGGCCAAAGAGACCCAGTACTTC; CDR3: CASSARDRGAKETQYF
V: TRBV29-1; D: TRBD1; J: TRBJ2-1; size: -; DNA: TGCAGCGTTGGTGGGACAGGGTTTGAGCAGTTCTTC; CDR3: CSVGGTGFEQFF
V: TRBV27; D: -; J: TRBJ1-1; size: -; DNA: TGTGCCAGCAGTCAAACCACAGGGTGGGGCACTGAAGCTTTCTTT; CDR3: CASSQTTGWGTEAFF
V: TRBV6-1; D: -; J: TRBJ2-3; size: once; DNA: TGTGCCACCCAAGGCGGCGTATGGCGCACAGATACGCAGTATTTT; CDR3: CATQGGVWRTDTQYF
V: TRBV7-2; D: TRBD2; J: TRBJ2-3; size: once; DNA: TGTGCCAGCAGCTTATATAGCGGGGTCACAGATACGCAGTATTTT; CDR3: CASSLYSGVTDTQYF
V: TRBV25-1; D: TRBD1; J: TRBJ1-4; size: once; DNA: TGTGCCAGCAGTGACGGGACAGGGTCTGAAAAACTGTTTTTT; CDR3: CASSDGTGSEKLFF
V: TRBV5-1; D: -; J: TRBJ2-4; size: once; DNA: TGCGCCAGCAAGGCAGGGGTGGATCCGGCCAAAAACATTCAGTACTTC; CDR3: CASKAGVDPAKNIQYF
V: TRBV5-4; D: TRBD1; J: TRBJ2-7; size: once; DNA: TGTGCCAGCAGCTTGGATCAGGGGGCGAGTCGAAGCGAGCAGTACTTC; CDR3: CASSLDQGASRSEQYF
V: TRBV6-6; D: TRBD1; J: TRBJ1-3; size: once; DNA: TGTGCCAGCACCTACGGGACAGGGGGAAACACCATATATTTT; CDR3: CASTYGTGGNTIYF
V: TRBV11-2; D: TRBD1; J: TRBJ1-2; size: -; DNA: TGTGCCAGCAGCTTAGGAACAGGGGGCATTGCTAACTATGGCTACACCTTC; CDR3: CASSLGTGGIANYGYTF